In this sample, the clone carrying this T cell receptor beta chain turned up a few times. Its antigen is as yet unknown. TCRdb reanalysed the reads using MiXCR and keeps one entry per CDR3 protein. The sample shows about 830,000 distinct CDR3 sequences, around a third of them seen only once. This CDR3 spans 15 amino acids. V was pared by 7 bases and J by 0 bases, with 7 bases of the junction left unmatched. Germline V gene data show CDR1 as MNHEY and CDR2 as SMNVEV (reference sequence). The record originates from a study of T cell repertoires in cytomegalovirus infection. Overall study: From public TCR beta signatures came an indication of both CMV infection and matching HLA type.

General study results and limits: Clonotype analysis showed dominance of the ex vivo response by HLA-C-restricted CMV-specific TCR beta clonotypes.

The gene calls are TRBV27 and TRBJ2-3; 7 nucleotides line up with TRBD2. This clonotype was obtained from a human donor in good health (CMV status not recorded). Some clones in this sample may be carry-over from other donors' samples. Sequenced here: cultured CD8+ T cells from PBMCs, sampled from culture after CMV antigen stimulation. The CDR3 DNA reads as TGTGCCAGCAACATCGGCGGGGGTAGCACAGATACGCAGTATTTT. It yields the protein CASNIGGGSTDTQYF.